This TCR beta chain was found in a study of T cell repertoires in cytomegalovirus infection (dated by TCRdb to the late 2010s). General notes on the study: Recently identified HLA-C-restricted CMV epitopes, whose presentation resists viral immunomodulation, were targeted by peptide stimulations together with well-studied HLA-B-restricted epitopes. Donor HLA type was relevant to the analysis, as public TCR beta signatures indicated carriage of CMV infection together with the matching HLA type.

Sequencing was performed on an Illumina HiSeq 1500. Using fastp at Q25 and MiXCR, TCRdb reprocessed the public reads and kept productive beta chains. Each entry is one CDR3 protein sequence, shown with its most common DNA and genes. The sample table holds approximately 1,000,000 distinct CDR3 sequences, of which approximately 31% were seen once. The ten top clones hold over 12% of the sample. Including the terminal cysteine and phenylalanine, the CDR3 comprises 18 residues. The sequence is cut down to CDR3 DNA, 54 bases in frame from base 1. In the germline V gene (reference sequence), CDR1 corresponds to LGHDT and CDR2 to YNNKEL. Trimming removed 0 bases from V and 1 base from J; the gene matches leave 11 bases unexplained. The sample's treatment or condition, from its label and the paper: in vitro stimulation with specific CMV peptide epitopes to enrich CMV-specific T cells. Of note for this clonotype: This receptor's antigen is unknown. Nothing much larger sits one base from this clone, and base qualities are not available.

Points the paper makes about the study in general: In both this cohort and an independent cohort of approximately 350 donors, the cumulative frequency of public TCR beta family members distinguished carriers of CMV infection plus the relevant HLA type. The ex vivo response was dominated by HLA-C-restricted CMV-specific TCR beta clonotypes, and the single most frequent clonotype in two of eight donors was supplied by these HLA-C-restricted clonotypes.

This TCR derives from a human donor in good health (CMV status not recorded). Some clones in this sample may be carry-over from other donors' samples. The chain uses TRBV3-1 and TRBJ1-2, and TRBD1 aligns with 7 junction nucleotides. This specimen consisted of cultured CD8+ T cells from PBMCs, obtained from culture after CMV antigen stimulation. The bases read TGTGCCAGCAGCCAAGATGCGGAGGGGGCCGTACTTAACTATGGCTACACCTTC. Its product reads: CASSQDAEGAVLNYGYTF. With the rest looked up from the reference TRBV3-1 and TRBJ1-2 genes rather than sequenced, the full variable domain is DTAVSQTPKYLVTQMGNDKSIKCEQNLGHDTMYWYKQDSKKFLKIMFSYNNKELIINETVPNRFSPKSPDKAHLNLHINSLELGDSAVYFCASSQDAEGAVLNYGYTFGSGTRLTVV.